This TCR beta chain was obtained from a study of brain metastases from non-small cell lung cancer. Sequencing was performed with immunoSEQ multiplex PCR; in TCRdb, only in-frame clones are kept and a portion is missing. This sample carries approximately 2,100 clones, 88% of them seen once, and the ten largest clones take roughly 5%. This clone appeared once. Its matching antigen is unknown. Trimming took off 5 bases at V and 6 bases at J, with 20 bases between the two ends. This CDR3 region has 15 residues. Germline V gene data show CDR1 as SEHNR and CDR2 as FQNEAQ (reference sequence). Study-level findings and limits: Compared with their matched primary tumors, around 69% of brain metastases showed expanded T-cell clones. Compared with primary tumors, brain metastases showed less T-cell infiltration. TCR repertoires overlapped largely between brain metastases and matched primaries.

The TCR comes from a donor aged 40 or over with non-small cell lung cancer. Sequenced material: primary lung tumor tissue. The V gene is TRBV7-9, the J gene TRBJ2-7; a possible D gene is TRBD1 (6 bases). The CDR3 reads CASSPLLDSMSEQYF. In DNA, the CDR3 is TGTGCCAGCAGCCCCCTTTTGGACAGCATGAGCGAGCAGTACTTC.